The subject of this entry is one T cell receptor (beta chain). The antigen it binds to is not known. Per-base qualities were not stored, and no clone one base away is much larger. TCRbeta CDR3 sequencing was performed on sorted unstimulated T cells and on proliferating T cells recovered from mixed lymphocyte reactions. Fresh whole blood from 9 to 11 HLA-typed healthy donors was used as the source from which PBMCs were isolated. The library was obtained by the immunoSEQ multiplex PCR assay. Each sample had 80,000 to 100,000 TCR templates assayed by the deep sequencing platform. Genomic DNA extracted from sorted T cells was the material used for TCRbeta CDR3 sequencing. The paper's processing steps were these. Clonal analysis of TCRbeta CDR3 data was done in the R programming language. Unstimulated samples were compared with post-reaction CFSE-low samples to define alloreactive CD4+ and CD8+ clones. Regulatory or non-regulatory origin of alloreactive CD4+ clones was assigned by matching sequences to the sorted unstimulated Treg and non-Treg repertoires. What TCRdb holds here is the immuneACCESS table cut down to in-frame rearrangements. Part of the clones is not present; checked against another copy, under half of the missing clones reflect an unresolved V gene, and the others are unexplained. Clone size and the V and J calls come from that table; the DNA yielded D and trimming. This sample holds approximately 100,000 clones; more than 85% were observed only once. About 2.6% of the sample rests with the top ten.

CDR1 SGHDT and CDR2 YYEEEE were looked up in the germline V gene. V is pared back by 4 bases and J by 2 bases, with 10 bases lying between the germline termini. The CDR3 runs 15 residues from the cysteine to the phenylalanine. CDR3 DNA is the only sequence kept; it has 45 bases, read in frame from the first base. The sample belongs to a study of siplizumab effects on memory and regulatory T cells (dated by TCRdb to the late 2010s). Regarding the research as a whole: The study looked at the effect of siplizumab, an anti-CD2 antibody, on alloreactive T-cell subsets in allogeneic mixed lymphocyte reactions made from human PBMCs.

Overall study results and their limits: Roughly 80-97% of proliferating CD4+ or CD8+ clones could not be assigned a naive or memory phenotype. Because sequences below about 10^-5 frequency were poorly captured, only a minor fraction of alloreactive clones could be mapped to unstimulated subsets. Greater diversity appeared to be present in unstimulated naive T cells than in memory T cells, and a substantial contribution to the alloresponse seemed to be made by naive cells. The suppressive function of proliferating Tregs from siplizumab cultures was not functionally confirmed. Among mappable alloreactive CD4+ clones, an average Treg-derived fraction of over 60% was observed with siplizumab, compared with roughly 25% in control reactions. Siplizumab significantly reduced the cumulative frequency of alloreactive sequences traceable to unstimulated CD4+ memory T cells.

Sequenced sample: CD4+ T cells sorted from blood. This clonotype was sampled from a human donor in good health. Some clones in this sample may be carry-over from other donors' samples. The sequence links TRBV5-6 to TRBJ2-6; the D gene is not confidently resolved. CDR3 region: CASSPDMAGANVLTF. The nucleotides are TGTGCCAGCAGCCCCGACATGGCTGGGGCCAACGTCCTGACTTTC.